These 4 T cell receptor beta chains share one sample of origin, sequenced in a study of T cell repertoires in cytomegalovirus infection (dated by TCRdb to the late 2010s). Sequencing used an Illumina HiSeq 1500. The public sequencing data were trimmed at Q25 with fastp and processed into clonotypes with MiXCR by TCRdb, which kept only in-frame beta chains. CDR3 protein sequences are deduplicated, and each keeps its most common genes and DNA. Recorded for this sample are 450,000 to 600,000 distinct CDR3 sequences; around 11% of them occurred a single time. The leading ten clones occupy more than 8.5% of the sample. Material for sequencing was PBMCs. The receptor set was obtained from a human donor in good health (CMV status not recorded). Some clones in this sample may be carry-over from other donors' samples.

The CDR3 nucleotides are TGCAGTGCTTTACGACCCGAACGGTCCAATGAGCAGTTCTTC. The encoded protein is CSALRPERSNEQFF. The chain joins TRBV20-1 to TRBJ2-1; D not certain. This CDR3 comprises 14 residues. Between the trimmed V and J ends, which lost 5 bases and 6 bases, there was a span of 17 bases. From germline, CDR1 is DFQATT and CDR2 SNEGSKA (reference sequence).

Only a few counts were recorded for this clonotype. The DNA for the CDR3 is TGCGCCAGCAGCTTGTCGTGGGATGAAAAACTGTTTTTT. This sequence encodes CASSLSWDEKLFF. V gene TRBV5-1 combines with J gene TRBJ1-4; D gene uncertain. The CDR3 has 13 amino acids. V was clipped by 1 base and J by 6 bases, with 7 bases between them. The germline V gene has CDR1 SGHRS and CDR2 YFSETQ.

This clonotype has only a few counts. The chain uses TRBV30 and TRBJ2-5; D unresolved. CDR3 length: 13 amino acids. The V end was cut by 0 bases, the J end by 0 bases, with 5 bases between. Germline-derived CDR1 and CDR2 are GTSNPN and SVGIG (reference sequence). CDR3 region: CAWSVLDQETQYF. In nucleotides, the CDR3 is TGTGCCTGGAGTGTACTGGACCAAGAGACCCAGTACTTC.

This clonotype was found many times. The V gene is TRBV12-3 or TRBV12-4, the J gene TRBJ1-3; D gene uncertain. The V and J ends lost 2 bases and 3 bases respectively, with 17 bases between them. The CDR3 spans 17 residues. Here the CDR3 DNA reads TGTGCCAGCAGTTTAAGCGAGCGATCCCAAGGTGGAAACACCATATATTTT. Translated: CASSLSERSQGGNTIYF.